This T cell receptor beta chain is from a study of shared clonotypes between healthy human individuals (dated by TCRdb to 2020 to 2022). About the investigation overall: A few men and a couple of women, aged 18 to 49 years, made up the cohort. Leukapheresis yielded between about 0.85 and 9.5 billion PBMCs per donor. To increase sequencing depth and limit assay-specific biases, different laboratories used diverse techniques to prepare libraries and sequence TCR repertoires. Blood TCR repertoires of a handful of healthy adults were deeply sequenced to estimate repertoire size and the extent of clonotype sharing between individuals.

The CDR3 spans 12 residues, from the cysteine through the phenylalanine. Only CDR3 DNA is held: 36 bases, read in frame from base 1. CDR1 and CDR2 were assigned from the germline V gene as SQVTM and ANQGSEA. TCR CDR3 regions were amplified from genomic DNA by multiplex PCR using the deep immunoSEQ assay. Extracted genomic DNA from each cell subset was distributed evenly across all wells of several immunoSEQ 96-well plates, and each plate was treated as a replicate. For unsorted PBMC, 300 ng genomic DNA, equal to approximately 30,000 T cell genomes, was loaded into each replicate PCR. Ten immunoSEQ deep assay plates were used to sequence unsorted PBMC genomic DNA. Purified libraries were quantified with a Qubit 3.0 fluorometer, sized on a Bioanalyzer 2100, and re-quantified with the KAPA Library Quantification kit. Every immunoSEQ 96-well plate was sequenced on a dedicated single-read 150-cycle Illumina NextSeq 550 flow cell. Turning to the authors' computational methods: Because only junctional sequences without quality scores were contained in the immunoSEQ output, filtering matching that applied to full-length reads could not be performed. Sequences were annotated with PyIR, a Python wrapper for IgBLAST v1.9, and V/J genes and CDR3 were assigned using IMGT germline references. Reads were filtered out if the reads had weak V/J assignments (E-value above 1e-6), no CDR3, stop codons, out-of-frame junctions, or ambiguous translated residues. A V3J clonotype was defined by an identical inferred V gene, J gene, and CDR3 amino acid sequence. Percentage overlap between repertoires was computed as shared unique clonotypes divided by the size of the smaller repertoire. Three approaches were used to assess repertoire richness: RTK rarefaction, the Chao1 estimator, and Recon v2.1 estimates of unobserved clonotypes. TCRdb's version of the immuneACCESS table is confined to in-frame rearrangements and falls short of the full clone set. An unresolved V gene accounts for under half of the shortfall where checked; the remainder is of unknown origin. That table furnishes V, J and clone size, whereas the DNA furnished D and trimming. For this sample there are about 560,000 clones; around 78% appear just once. The top ten hold 12% of the sample.

Healthy HIV-negative adults with no recently reported acute infections or vaccinations were included as donors. Every donor was a Caucasian adult living in Nashville, Tennessee, USA. For unsorted samples, roughly 86 million PBMCs were counted and genomic DNA was extracted with the QIAamp DNA Blood Mini kit. Blood was collected by leukapheresis, and PBMCs were isolated by Ficoll-Histopaque density gradient centrifugation and then cryopreserved in liquid nitrogen vapor phase. Comments on this clone: The target of this receptor is not known. One junction end disagrees with the germline gene, perhaps due to a read error.

General conclusions and limits of the study: Pairwise subsampling led to the expectation that sequencing depth would affect the degree of clonotype sharing among donors. Only blood was sampled, and tissue TCR repertoires likely differ from those in blood. The genetic and exposure-history diversity represented was limited by the small number of donors.

This sequence uses TRBV29-1 and TRBJ1-1; no D segment can be confidently identified. Sequencing was carried out using PBMCs. This clonotype was obtained from a woman aged 40 to 50 in good health. Some clones in this sample may be carry-over from other donors' samples. The CDR3 loop reads CSPSHMNAEAFF. Here is the DNA: TGCAGCCCATCACACATGAACGCTGAAGCTTTCTTT.